This TCR beta chain appears in the sequencing data of a study of control samples from healthy donors and cancer patients (dated by TCRdb to 2018 to 2020). Receptor libraries were prepared by the immunoSEQ multiplex PCR assay. TCRdb re-hosts the immuneACCESS table, in-frame sequences only. Its copies lack some clones; in the studies checked, an unresolved V gene accounts for under half of them, and the cause for the rest is not known. This sample is represented by 130,000 or so clones; more than 70% of them were singletons. The top ten constitute roughly 3% of the sample. CDR1 ENHRY and CDR2 SYGVKD were looked up in the germline V gene. Including cysteine and phenylalanine, the CDR3 has 15 amino acids. Just CDR3 DNA is preserved here, 45 bases in frame from base 1. Trimming accounts for 7 bases at V and 8 bases at J, while the number of junction bases matched to no gene is 13. Worth noting for this clone: No antigen is known for it. It has no much larger one-base neighbor in the sample; base qualities were not kept.

The clonotype originates from a man aged 55 to 70 in good health. The V and J genes are TRBV10-3 and TRBJ1-2; TRBD1 lines up with 10 middle nucleotides. Sample: blood. The nucleotide sequence reads TGTGCCATCAATCCCGGGACAGGGGCAACGGGGGGCTACACCTTC. Translated, it reads CAINPGTGATGGYTF.